This TCR beta chain was observed in a study of Tregs in tolerant kidney transplant recipients. Looking at the study overall: CD4+CD25+CD127- cells came from approximately 3-day belatacept mixed lymphocyte reactions, some with roughly 5-day graft donor restimulation.

Assay used: immunoSEQ multiplex PCR; TCRdb lists only in-frame clones, some missing. The table has a few thousand clones, 41% seen once. The V gene lost 5 bases and the J gene lost 5 bases, with 21 bases spanning the gap. The V gene's germline CDR1 is MGHDK and CDR2 SYGVNS. The CDR3 loop spans 16 amino acids. Worth noting for this clone: What it binds is unknown.

The clonotype originates from a human donor in good health. The chain recombines TRBV25-1 with TRBJ1-2; a possible D gene is TRBD1 (6 bases). Material: Tregs from blood grown in culture. In DNA form, the CDR3 reads TGTGCCAGCAGTTCGAATCTCAGGGGAGTTGCGTATGGCTACACCTTC. Amino acids: CASSSNLRGVAYGYTF.